One and the same sample provided the 32 T cell receptor beta chains below, sequenced in a study of metastatic and nonmetastatic thyroid tumors. TCRdb reprocessed the PCR reads using MiXCR. The sample has 20,000 to 25,000 clones, around 21% seen once. No treatment of any kind had been given to any patient before thyroid surgery. The sample taken for sequencing was blood. The receptors here all came from a female donor with papillary thyroid cancer or a benign thyroid nodule (not recorded which). Some clones in this sample may be carry-over from other donors' samples.

This chain joins TRBV6-1 and TRBJ2-7; 7 bases line up with TRBD2. CDR1 and CDR2 (germline): MNHNS, SASEGT. The V and J ends lost 6 bases and 5 bases, in that order; junction bases with no gene match: 4. The CDR3 is made up of 12 amino acids. CDR3 nucleotide sequence: TGTGCCAGCAGAACGGGGACTAACGAGCAGTACGTC. Its translation is CASRTGTNEQYV.

This clone was seen at least ten times. The rearrangement joins TRBV7-6 to TRBJ1-6; 7 positions match TRBD1. Germline loops: CDR1 SGHVS, CDR2 FNYEAQ. CDR3 size: 16 residues. V shed 3 bases and J 4 bases; nucleotides not matched to a gene: 6. Here the CDR3 reads CASSFGTDRYNSPLHF. Written as DNA, the CDR3 is TGTGCCAGCAGCTTCGGGACAGACAGATATAATTCACCCCTCCACTTT.

This clone showed up many times. The chain links TRBV20-1 to TRBJ2-7; 7 nucleotides align to TRBD2. J was trimmed by 4 bases and V by 1 base; bases with no gene match: 10. In germline, CDR1 is DFQATT, CDR2 SNEGSKA (reference sequence). CDR3 length equals 15 residues. The CDR3 loop reads CSARAGSGEWYEQYF. The CDR3 bases are TGCAGTGCTAGAGCGGGGAGCGGGGAATGGTACGAGCAGTACTTC.

The table lists this clone with many counts. The chain has TRBV7-2 and TRBJ1-2; D is ambiguous. Trimming removed 2 bases from V and 4 bases from J, with 8 bases in between. Germline-derived CDR1 and CDR2 are SGHTA and FQGNSA. The CDR3 runs to 13 residues. The CDR3 region is CASSLNQIYGYTF. CDR3 DNA sequence: TGTGCCAGCAGCTTAAACCAGATCTATGGCTACACCTTC. Based on the CDR3 plus reference TRBV7-2 and TRBJ1-2, the full variable domain is GAGVSQSPSNKVTEKGKDVELRCDPISGHTALYWYRQSLGQGLEFLIYFQGNSAPDKSGLPSDRFSAERTGGSVSTLTIQRTQQEDSAVYLCASSLNQIYGYTFGSGTRLTVV.

In regard to this clone: This may be a read error, as it is one base from a much larger clone. The same CDR3 arises from other DNA sequences in this sample as well. The chain uses TRBV20-1 and TRBJ2-5; 11 nucleotides agree with TRBD2. This CDR3 has 12 residues. The germline CDR1 and CDR2 sequences are DFQATT and SNEGSKA (reference sequence). CDR3 loop: CSGTSGQETQYF. CDR3 DNA: TGTTCGGGGACTAGCGGCCAAGAGACCCAATACTTC.

Notes on this clone: The junction departs from germline at one end; a sequencing error may be responsible. J is TRBJ2-5 and V is TRBV6-1; tentatively, D is TRBD2 (6 bases). Germline CDR1 and CDR2: MNHNS and SASEGT. The CDR3 is 13 residues long. The CDR3 sequence: CASGGSQKETKYF. CDR3 bases: TGTGCCAGTGGGGGGTCGCAGAAAGAGACCAAGTACTTC.

In this sample, this clone turned up once. The chain is built from TRBV11-2 and TRBJ2-5; 12 nucleotides match TRBD2. Germline CDR1 and CDR2: SGHAT and FQNNGV. There are 15 residues in the CDR3. Unmatched junction bases numbered 4, after V lost 3 bases and J lost 5 bases. CDR3 in amino acids: CASSLLAGGLETQYF. Here the CDR3 DNA reads TGTGCCAGCAGCTTGCTAGCGGGGGGGCTTGAGACCCAGTACTTC.

Ten or more counts support this clone. This chain links TRBV27 with TRBJ1-4, with 8 bases aligning to TRBD1. The CDR3 is 17 amino acids. J lost 4 bases, V lost 7 bases, and 14 bases had no gene match. Germline V gene data show CDR1 as MNHEY and CDR2 as SMNVEV (reference sequence). CDR3 in DNA: TGTGCCAGCACCCGACTTCCGGGACAGGCGAGTAATGAAAAACTGTTTTTT. It encodes CASTRLPGQASNEKLFF.

Sample share makes this clone medium-sized. The chain couples TRBV12-3 or TRBV12-4 to TRBJ2-7; unclear D gene. The CDR3 has 11 residues. The V and J ends lost 5 bases and 2 bases respectively, with 4 bases between them. The CDR3 bases are TGTGCCAGCAGTACCACCTACGAGCAGTACTTC. Residues: CASSTTYEQYF.

This clone came up many times. The chain links TRBV7-8 to TRBJ2-5; 10 nucleotides agree with TRBD2. The CDR3 totals 15 residues. V was clipped by 5 bases and J by 5 bases; unmatched bases: 8. Per the germline V gene, CDR1 is SGHVS and CDR2 is FQNEAQ. The CDR3 DNA reads as TGTGCCAGCAGCGCAAGCGGGAGGGCCAGGGAGACCCAGTACTTC. It encodes CASSASGRARETQYF. Full variable domain (remainder filled in from reference TRBV7-8 and TRBJ2-5): GAGVSQSPRYKVAKRGQDVALRCDPISGHVSLFWYQQALGQGPEFLTYFQNEAQLDKSGLPSDRFFAERPEGSVSTLKIQRTQQEDSAVYLCASSASGRARETQYFGPGTRLLVL.

This clone was detected many times. V gene TRBV19 combines with J gene TRBJ2-1, with 13 bases fitting TRBD2. J was trimmed by 8 bases and V by 1 base; bases with no gene match: 2. Germline values: CDR1 LNHDA, CDR2 SQIVND (reference sequence). The CDR3 is made up of 15 amino acids. CDR3: CASSIGTSGSDEQFF. The CDR3, as DNA: TGTGCCAGTAGTATAGGGACTAGCGGGAGTGATGAGCAGTTCTTC. Filled out from reference TRBV19 and TRBJ2-1, the complete variable domain reads DGGITQSPKYLFRKEGQNVTLSCEQNLNHDAMYWYRQDPGQGLRLIYYSQIVNDFQKGDIAEGYSVSREKKESFPLTVTSAQKNPTAFYLCASSIGTSGSDEQFFGPGTRLTVL.

This clone has more than one count but fewer than ten. At one of its ends the junction is not consistent with the germline gene, which may arise from a read error. Other DNA sequences from this sample encode an identical CDR3 as well. The chain combines TRBV6-1 with TRBJ1-1; TRBD1 aligns across 7 bases. Germline lookup yields CDR1 MNHNS and CDR2 SASEGT. The CDR3 consists of 16 residues. CDR3 sequence: CASSPRGDRVNTEAFF. CDR3 DNA: TGTGCCAGCAGTCCCCGTGGGGACAGAGTGAACACTGAAGCCTTCTTT.

There are many counts of this clone. This sequence joins TRBV20-1 and TRBJ1-5; no reliable D call. The CDR3 extends over 20 amino acids. Germline CDR1 reads DFQATT; CDR2 reads SNEGSKA (reference sequence). V lost 0 bases and J 2 bases, leaving 26 bases between the germline ends. CDR3 in amino acids: CSARDEVEVRIYPRNQPQHF. The CDR3, as DNA: TGCAGTGCTAGAGATGAGGTGGAGGTACGGATTTATCCGCGCAATCAGCCCCAGCATTTT.

This clone has at least ten counts. This chain connects TRBV7-3 to TRBJ2-2, with unresolved D. The CDR3 spans 19 residues. CDR1 is SGHTA, CDR2 FQGTGA, per germline. The V gene lost 0 bases and the J gene lost 1 base, with 18 bases spanning the gap. The DNA of the CDR3 is TGTGCCAGCAGCTTAACGCCTTTAGGTGGGATAGGGAACACCGGGGAGCTGTTTTTT. It specifies CASSLTPLGGIGNTGELFF.

This clone was counted at least ten times. This chain uses TRBV5-1 with TRBJ2-7, with 13 bases fitting TRBD2. This CDR3 contains 15 residues. The germline V gene encodes CDR1 SGHRS and CDR2 YFSETQ. V lost 0 bases and J lost 9; bases outside the gene matches: 6. In DNA form, the CDR3 reads TGCGCCAGCAGCTTGGGACTAGCGGGAGGAAACGGGCAGTACTTC. It translates to CASSLGLAGGNGQYF.

A few counts support this clone. The gene calls are TRBV19 and TRBJ2-2; D not certain. From germline, CDR1 is LNHDA and CDR2 SQIVND (reference sequence). This CDR3 region has 15 residues. V lost 5 bases and J lost 2, with 12 bases in between. The chain's CDR3 is CASSSAGPNTGELFF. The DNA for the CDR3 is TGTGCCAGTAGTTCCGCCGGGCCAAACACCGGGGAGCTGTTTTTT.

This clone has a handful of counts. The rearrangement joins TRBV6-1 to TRBJ1-4; 8 bases are a match to TRBD1. V trimming: 6 bases; J trimming: 12 bases; junction bases outside the gene matches: 15. The length of the CDR3 is 15 residues. Looked up from germline, CDR1 is MNHNS and CDR2 is SASEGT. In DNA, the CDR3 is TGTGCCAGCAGCGTCAGGGGACAGGAGGAGGAAGAACTGTTTTTT. This codes for CASSVRGQEEEELFF.

This clone turned up a few times. An end of the junction does not agree with germline; a read error may underlie this. The CDR3, as DNA: TGTGCCAGCAGTGAAGGGGACCGACTAGCTGGAATGGAGACCCAGTGCTTC. Translated: CASSEGDRLAGMETQCF. The chain is built from TRBV6-1 and TRBJ2-5, with 7 bases aligning to TRBD2. Per the germline V gene, CDR1 is MNHNS and CDR2 is SASEGT. This CDR3 comprises 17 residues.

This clone was detected ten times or more. The chain uses TRBV3-1 and TRBJ2-7; D call uncertain. Germline CDR1 reads LGHDT; CDR2 reads YNNKEL (reference sequence). The length of the CDR3 is 14 residues. With 0 bases removed from V and 0 bases from J, the gap between germline ends came to 6 bases. The CDR3 spells CASSQEASSYEQYF. The CDR3 nucleotides are TGTGCCAGCAGCCAAGAGGCAAGCTCCTACGAGCAGTACTTC.

This clone occurred many times. DNA of the CDR3: TGCAGTGCCTACGACAAGTGGAACACTGAAGCTTTCTTT. Translating it yields CSAYDKWNTEAFF. This rearrangement joins TRBV20-1 to TRBJ1-1; D gene unclear. With 6 bases removed from V and 1 base from J, the gap between germline ends came to 12 bases. Germline V gene data show CDR1 as DFQATT and CDR2 as SNEGSKA (reference sequence). The length of the CDR3 is 13 residues.

This clone has a count of ten or more. V and J are TRBV7-9 and TRBJ1-2; possible D gene TRBD1, 5 bases. The CDR3 is 15 residues long. V shed 4 bases and J shed 4 bases, with 16 bases lying between them. Germline V CDR1 and CDR2: SEHNR, FQNEAQ (reference sequence). The CDR3 nucleotides are TGTGCCAGCAGCTCCAGTCGGGGCGAGGGCTATGGCTACACCTTC. Translating it yields CASSSSRGEGYGYTF. The full variable domain, in which reference TRBV7-9 and TRBJ1-2 provide the parts outside the CDR3, is DTGVSQNPRHKITKRGQNVTFRCDPISEHNRLYWYRQTLGQGPEFLTYFQNEAQLEKSRLLSDRFSAERPKGSFSTLEIQRTEQGDSAMYLCASSSSRGEGYGYTFGSGTRLTVV.

This clone was counted many times. The chain joins TRBV18 to TRBJ1-2; perhaps TRBD1 as D (6 bases). CDR3 length: 16 residues. The V gene's germline CDR1 is KGHSH and CDR2 LQKENI. V dropped 0 bases and J dropped 2 bases, with 13 bases sitting between them. CDR3 in DNA: TGTGCCAGCTCACCACCCTCAGGGGCGGGAAACTATGGCTACACCTTC. Translating it yields CASSPPSGAGNYGYTF.

The chain combines TRBV12-3 or TRBV12-4 with TRBJ2-3, with TRBD2 matching 9 bases. This CDR3 is 19 amino acids long. V gave up 3 bases and J gave up 5 bases; unmatched junction bases: 18. The chain's CDR3 is CASSFLQGGSGSFLDTQYF. In DNA, the CDR3 is TGTGCCAGCAGTTTCCTACAGGGTGGTAGCGGGAGCTTTTTAGATACGCAGTATTTT.

This clone was seen ten or more times. The chain employs TRBV20-1 and TRBJ1-5, with D possibly TRBD1 on 6 matching bases. The CDR3 runs to 16 residues. V lost 1 base and J 0 bases, leaving 13 bases between the germline ends. Germline V gives CDR1 DFQATT, CDR2 SNEGSKA (reference sequence). The CDR3 nucleotides are TGCAGTGCTAGAGTCCCGGGACACCGTAGCAATCAGCCCCAGCATTTT. Translated: CSARVPGHRSNQPQHF.

This clone has a count of ten or more. The J gene is TRBJ1-6, the V gene TRBV7-8; maybe TRBD1 (6 bases). Trimming pared 5 bases from V and 7 bases from J, leaving 15 bases between. This CDR3 has 15 amino acids. The germline V gene has CDR1 SGHVS and CDR2 FQNEAQ. CDR3 in amino acids: CASSANRAENSPLHF. The CDR3 DNA reads TGTGCCAGCAGCGCGAACAGGGCGGAGAATTCACCCCTCCACTTT.

This chain joins TRBV6-1 and TRBJ2-2; TRBD1 is a possible D gene (5 bases). V was clipped by 3 bases and J by 4 bases, with 6 bases between them. Per germline, CDR1 MNHNS and CDR2 SASEGT. The CDR3 runs to 13 residues. The CDR3 nucleotides read TGTGCCAGCAGTGATAGGGGCACCGGGGAGCTGTTTTTT. Translating gives CASSDRGTGELFF.

V and J are TRBV20-1 and TRBJ2-5; D is unclear. Germline loops: CDR1 DFQATT, CDR2 SNEGSKA (reference sequence). Trimming removed 0 bases at V and 0 bases at J, with 2 bases between. The CDR3 extends over 12 amino acids. In DNA form, the CDR3 reads TGCAGTGCTAGAGAAAACCAAGAGACCCAGTACTTC. This codes for CSARENQETQYF.

This rearrangement joins TRBV28 to TRBJ2-1; 8 bases agree with TRBD2. With V trimmed by 6 bases and J by 9 bases, 13 bases remained unmatched. CDR3 length: 15 amino acids. CDR1 is MDHEN and CDR2 is SYDVKM in the germline V gene. CDR3 residues: CASSETGTRIGEQFF. CDR3 DNA sequence: TGTGCCAGCAGCGAAACCGGGACTAGAATCGGTGAGCAGTTCTTC.

The sample holds many counts of this clone. Within the sample, other DNA sequences also encode this same CDR3. This CDR3 is CASSLQVVAGAYEQYF. In DNA form, the CDR3 reads TGTGCCAGCAGCTTACAGGTCGTAGCGGGGGCATACGAGCAGTACTTC. J is TRBJ2-7 and V is TRBV7-8; 9 bases map to TRBD2. V was clipped by 2 bases and J by 4 bases; unmatched bases: 9. This CDR3 spans 16 amino acids. The germline CDR1 and CDR2 sequences are SGHVS and FQNEAQ.

The chain combines TRBV18 with TRBJ2-2; TRBD2 matches at 7 bases. There are 13 residues in the CDR3. CDR1 KGHSH and CDR2 LQKENI come from the germline V gene. V lost 6 bases, J lost 4 bases, and 2 bases stayed unmatched. The CDR3 spells CASSRGGTGELFF. The CDR3 nucleotides read TGTGCCAGCTCCCGCGGGGGCACCGGGGAGCTGTTTTTT.

At least ten counts were recorded for this clone. V is TRBV2 and J is TRBJ1-1; TRBD1 matches at 8 bases. The CDR3 extends over 12 amino acids. In germline, CDR1 is SNHLY, CDR2 FYNNEI. The trim removed 7 bases at V and 8 bases at J, leaving 6 bases unmatched. The CDR3 DNA follows: TGTGCCAGCACGGACAGGGCGGCCGAAGCTTTCTTT. This codes for CASTDRAAEAFF.

Notes on this clone: Given the absence of the conserved phenylalanine or tryptophan at the CDR3 end, a read error is likely. This rearrangement joins TRBV6-1 to TRBJ1-1; tentative D call: TRBD1 (6 bases). The CDR3 is 15 amino acids. Germline values: CDR1 MNHNS, CDR2 SASEGT. V lost 8 bases and J lost 1, with 17 bases in between. The CDR3 loop reads CASPVGQGSNTEAFS. The CDR3 DNA reads TGTGCCAGCCCGGTGGGCCAGGGGTCGAACACTGAAGCTTTCTCT.